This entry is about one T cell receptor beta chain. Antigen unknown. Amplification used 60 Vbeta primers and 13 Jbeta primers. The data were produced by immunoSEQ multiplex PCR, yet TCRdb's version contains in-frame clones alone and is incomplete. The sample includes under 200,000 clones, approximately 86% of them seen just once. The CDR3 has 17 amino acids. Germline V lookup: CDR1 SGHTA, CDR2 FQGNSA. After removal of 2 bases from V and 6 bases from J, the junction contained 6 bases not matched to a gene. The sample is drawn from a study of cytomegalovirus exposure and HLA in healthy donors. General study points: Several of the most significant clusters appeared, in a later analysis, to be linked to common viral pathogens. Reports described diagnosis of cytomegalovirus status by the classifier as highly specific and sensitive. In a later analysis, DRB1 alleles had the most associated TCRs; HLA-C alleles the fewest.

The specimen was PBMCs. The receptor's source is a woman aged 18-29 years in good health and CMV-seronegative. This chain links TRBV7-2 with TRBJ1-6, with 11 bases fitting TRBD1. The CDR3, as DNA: TGTGCCAGCAGCTTATTTTCCGGGACAGGGGGTAATTCACCCCTCCACTTT. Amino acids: CASSLFSGTGGNSPLHF. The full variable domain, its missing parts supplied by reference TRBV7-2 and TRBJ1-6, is GAGVSQSPSNKVTEKGKDVELRCDPISGHTALYWYRQSLGQGLEFLIYFQGNSAPDKSGLPSDRFSAERTGGSVSTLTIQRTQQEDSAVYLCASSLFSGTGGNSPLHFGNGTRLTVT.